This TCR beta chain was sequenced in a study of blood T cells in healthy people across ages. CDR1 and CDR2 from the germline V gene are LGHDT and YNNKEL (reference sequence). The J segment lost 7 bases and the V segment lost 0 bases, leaving 5 bases of the junction unmatched. The CDR3 covers 14 residues. Broader study findings: As age increased, TCR beta diversity per million T cells fell in a roughly linear fashion. Investigators treated diversity estimates from one million T cells as underestimates.

This clonotype was recorded a few times. What it binds is not known. Per-sample yields of isolated PBMCs were at least 6 million. With a J-beta primer mix and a sample-barcoded 5' primer, a second PCR ran about 6 to 11 cycles. Each CDR3 protein gets one entry after TCRdb re-called the 5' RACE reads with MiXCR. This sample has roughly 1.6 million distinct CDR3 sequences, with 30% to 35% found just once. The chain joins TRBV3-1 to TRBJ1-2, with 7 bases identical to TRBD1. The sequencing sample was made of blood. This clonotype was sampled from a woman in her twenties or thirties in good health. CDR3 nucleotide sequence: TGTGCCAGCAGCCAAGATCTAGGGGACAGTGGCTACACCTTC. This sequence encodes CASSQDLGDSGYTF. The variable domain in full, completed from reference TRBV3-1 and TRBJ1-2, reads DTAVSQTPKYLVTQMGNDKSIKCEQNLGHDTMYWYKQDSKKFLKIMFSYNNKELIINETVPNRFSPKSPDKAHLNLHINSLELGDSAVYFCASSQDLGDSGYTFGSGTRLTVV.